This entry features one TCR beta chain sequence. This sample is drawn from a study of blood T cell repertoires in COVID-19. Background on the study: Acute-phase and convalescent COVID-19 samples originated in the United States, Italy and Spain. Sources were T cells, B-cell-depleted T cells, or PBMCs; the material itself was cDNA or gDNA.

Per the study methods: By means of reference gene primer amplification, nucleated cell counts were estimated. The table came from immunoSEQ multiplex PCR; TCRdb's copy has only in-frame clones and leaves some out. V and J calls and clone size are given by that table; D and trimming were obtained from the DNA. The table lists 55,000 to 80,000 clones, approximately 88% of them singletons. The CDR3 is 14 residues long. V dropped 4 bases and J dropped 7; count of bases not matched to a gene: 4. From germline, CDR1 is SEHNR and CDR2 FQNEAQ (reference sequence). Sample: peripheral blood. This TCR derives from a woman aged 60-75 years with acute or convalescent COVID-19. The chain uses TRBV7-9 and TRBJ1-6, with 7 bases fitting TRBD1. CDR3 coding DNA: TGTGCCAGCAGCTCAACGGGACAGAATTCACCCCTCCACTTT. Its protein product is CASSSTGQNSPLHF.